The rows below give T cell receptor beta chains drawn from one sample of a study of radiation and T cells in renal cell carcinoma. Profiling relied on immunoSEQ multiplex PCR, and the TCRdb table lists in-frame clones only, not all of them. This table holds about 130,000 clones, 70% to 90% found once. This specimen was blood, taken from a patient whose treatment included radiotherapy and nephrectomy. The source is a woman between 50 and 59 years old with renal cell carcinoma. Both conserved end residues are part of each CDR3. A D gene is named only where the DNA matches it firmly. Not every row has a clone size; where given, it reads once, few, many or a size class.

>.|.|TRBV5-4|TRBJ2-1
TGTGCCAGCAGCTTGGAGGGGGGACCCTACAATGAGCAGTTCTTC
CASSLEGGPYNEQFF
>.|.|TRBV6-4|TRBJ1-5
TGTGCCAGCAAGCAACACCCAGGTAGCAATCAGCCCCAGCATTTT
CASKQHPGSNQPQHF
>.|.|TRBV19|TRBJ1-1
TGTGCCAGTACCCCGGGAAGGGGCAGGGGAATAAGGGACACTGAAGCTTTCTTT
CASTPGRGRGIRDTEAFF
>.|.|TRBV6-5|TRBJ1-1
TGTGCCAGCAAAAGGGGGGTGAACACTGAAGCTTTCTTT
CASKRGVNTEAFF
>.|TRBD2|TRBV10-2|TRBJ2-1
TGCGCCAGCAGTGCGGGACTAGCGGGGGTGGATGAGCAGTTCTTC
CASSAGLAGVDEQFF
>.|TRBD1|TRBV7-9|TRBJ1-1
TGTGCCAGCAGCTTGACAGGGTTGAACACTGAAGCTTTCTTT
CASSLTGLNTEAFF
>.|TRBD1|TRBV15|TRBJ1-2
TGTGCCACCAGCAGAGATGCTCCGGGACAGGTTAGCTACACCTTC
CATSRDAPGQVSYTF
>.|.|TRBV5-4|TRBJ2-1
TGTGCCAGCAGCGGTGGGGGTTCCAATGAGCAGTTCTTC
CASSGGGSNEQFF
>.|.|TRBV2|TRBJ2-7
TGTGCCAGCAGTGAGACCAGGGCTGTGCAGTACTTC
CASSETRAVQYF
>.|.|TRBV5-6|TRBJ2-6
TGTGCCAGCAGCGGACAGCCGCTCTCTGGGGCCAACGTCCTGACTTTC
CASSGQPLSGANVLTF
>.|TRBD1|TRBV4-1|TRBJ1-1
TGCGCCAGCAGCCGCTCTTGGGGACAGATGAACACTGAAGCTTTCTTT
CASSRSWGQMNTEAFF
>.|TRBD1|TRBV25-1|TRBJ1-6
TGTGCCAGCACTAGGGACAGCGGGTCACCCCTCCACTTT
CASTRDSGSPLHF
>.|.|TRBV19|TRBJ1-5
TGTGCCAGTAGTATATGGCGAAATCAGCCCCAGCATTTT
CASSIWRNQPQHF
>.|TRBD2|TRBV4-2|TRBJ2-3
TGTGCCAGCAGCCAGGGGGGACTAGCGGGGCCCGGGGGAACAGATACGCAGTATTTT
CASSQGGLAGPGGTDTQYF
>.|.|TRBV30|TRBJ1-4
TGTGCCTGGAGTCCGGGGAGAGGTGAAAAACTGTTTTTT
CAWSPGRGEKLFF
>.|.|TRBV5-5|TRBJ1-2
TGTGCCAGCAGCTTGACCACAGTAGCTAACTATGGCTACACCTTC
CASSLTTVANYGYTF
>.|TRBD2|TRBV19|TRBJ2-3
TGTGCCAGTAGTACGGGGGGGATTCCTAGCACAGATACGCAGTATTTT
CASSTGGIPSTDTQYF
>.|TRBD1|TRBV9|TRBJ1-1
TGTGCCAGCAGCGTAGGACAGGGGGTGATGAACACTGAAGCTTTCTTT
CASSVGQGVMNTEAFF
>once|TRBD2|TRBV7-6|TRBJ2-5
TGTGCCAGCAGCTCCTTAGCGGGGGGGAGGGAGACCCAGTACTTC
CASSSLAGGRETQYF
>.|.|TRBV19|TRBJ2-7
TGTGCCAGTAGCTTGGGAACAAACGAGCAGTACTTC
CASSLGTNEQYF
>.|TRBD1|TRBV10-1|TRBJ2-1
TGCGCCAGCAGTGAGTTCGGACAGGGAAAGAACAATGAGCAGTTCTTC
CASSEFGQGKNNEQFF
>.|.|TRBV7-2|TRBJ2-6
TGTGCCAGCAGCTTAGGATCATTGGGAACTGGGGCCAACGTCCTGACTTTC
CASSLGSLGTGANVLTF
>.|TRBD1|TRBV6-8|TRBJ1-5
TGTGCCAGCAGTTACCCTTTGGACAGGGGTGGTCAGCCCCAGCATTTT
CASSYPLDRGGQPQHF
>.|TRBD1|TRBV7-9|TRBJ2-1
TGTGCCAGCAGCTTATCCAGGGGGTGGTTGATTTACAATGAGCAGTTCTTC
CASSLSRGWLIYNEQFF